A selection of T cell receptor beta chains follows, all from one sample in a study of blood T cell repertoires in COVID-19. Sequenced by immunoSEQ multiplex PCR; TCRdb stores in-frame clones only, minus some. In the table there are a few hundred thousand clones, 70% to 90% of which are singletons. Sequenced: PBMCs or T cells enriched from blood (not recorded which). These receptors were collected from a woman aged 25 to 39 who had recovered from COVID-19. CDR3s include the opening cysteine and the closing phenylalanine or tryptophan. A D gene is named only where the DNA matches it firmly. Size values are once, few and many counts, or a class for expanded clones, and some rows have none.

size | D | J | V | length | CDR3 | DNA
- | TRBD2 | TRBJ2-5 | TRBV2 | 14 | CASSVTSGKETQYF | TGTGCCAGCAGCGTGACTAGCGGGAAAGAGACCCAGTACTTC
few | TRBD2 | TRBJ2-5 | TRBV7-8 | 16 | CASSLDPGLGGETQYF | TGTGCCAGCAGCTTGGATCCGGGACTAGGCGGGGAGACCCAGTACTTC
- | TRBD1 | TRBJ2-7 | TRBV7-9 | 14 | CASSRPQGGHEQYF | TGTGCCAGCAGCCGACCCCAAGGGGGCCACGAGCAGTACTTC
- | - | TRBJ1-1 | TRBV29-1 | 14 | CSVQRALGGTEAFF | TGCAGCGTCCAAAGGGCCCTGGGAGGTACTGAAGCTTTCTTT
- | TRBD1 | TRBJ2-7 | TRBV5-1 | 15 | CASSFSWTGYHEQYF | TGCGCCAGCAGCTTCTCCTGGACAGGGTACCACGAGCAGTACTTC
few | TRBD1 | TRBJ1-1 | TRBV5-6 | 14 | CASSFTGVNTEAFF | TGTGCCAGCAGCTTTACAGGGGTGAACACTGAAGCTTTCTTT
once | - | TRBJ2-7 | TRBV6-1 | 13 | CASSDGQSYEQYF | TGTGCCAGCAGTGACGGACAGTCCTACGAGCAGTACTTC
few | - | TRBJ2-1 | TRBV7-3 | 15 | CASSLTLSSYNEQFF | TGTGCCAGCAGCTTAACTCTGAGCTCCTACAATGAGCAGTTCTTC
- | TRBD2 | TRBJ2-7 | TRBV6-5 | 14 | CASSYSGGGYEQYF | TGTGCCAGCAGTTACTCCGGGGGGGGCTACGAGCAGTACTTC
- | - | TRBJ1-2 | TRBV28 | 13 | CASSPSGDYGYTF | TGTGCCAGCAGTCCGTCAGGCGACTATGGCTACACCTTC
- | TRBD2 | TRBJ2-1 | TRBV7-7 | 15 | CASSLVAGAYNEQFF | TGTGCCAGCAGCTTAGTAGCGGGAGCCTACAATGAGCAGTTCTTC
once | - | TRBJ1-5 | TRBV10-2 | 14 | CASGPRYENQPQHF | TGCGCCAGCGGTCCTAGGTATGAGAATCAGCCCCAGCATTTT
- | - | TRBJ2-7 | TRBV6-5 | 13 | CASIPASGDEQYF | TGTGCCAGCATCCCCGCGTCGGGGGACGAGCAGTACTTC
- | - | TRBJ1-3 | TRBV28 | 12 | CASSQRGNTIYF | TGTGCCAGCAGTCAGAGGGGAAACACCATATATTTT
- | - | TRBJ2-1 | TRBV7-3 | 13 | CASSLDSYNEQFF | TGTGCCAGCAGCTTAGACTCGTACAATGAGCAGTTCTTC
- | TRBD2 | TRBJ2-1 | TRBV28 | 15 | CASSLEPSGSDEQFF | TGTGCCAGCAGTTTAGAGCCTAGCGGGAGCGATGAGCAGTTCTTC
- | - | TRBJ1-1 | TRBV7-2 | 13 | CASSLGLATEAFF | TGTGCCAGCAGCTTAGGACTAGCCACTGAAGCTTTCTTT